This T cell receptor beta chain appears in the sequencing data of a study of patients and donors after allogeneic stem cell transplantation. TCRdb passed the RT-PCR reads through MiXCR, listing each CDR3 protein once. Seen here are about 74,000 distinct CDR3 sequences, more than 25% observed once, and the top ten hold around 27%. The V gene lost 1 base and the J gene lost 2 bases, with 7 bases spanning the gap. Germline loops: CDR1 SGHTA, CDR2 FQGNSA. CDR3 length equals 14 residues. Sequencing input: blood, either unsorted or a sorted T cell fraction (not recorded which). The clonotype originates from a human donor who was either an allogeneic HSCT recipient or a stem cell or donor lymphocyte infusion donor (not recorded which). It is not recorded whose cells these are; they may come from a transplant donor. The chain recombines TRBV7-2 with TRBJ2-3; D is unresolved. The chain's CDR3 is CASSLDPVTDTQYF. The CDR3 nucleotides read TGTGCCAGCAGCTTAGATCCTGTCACAGATACGCAGTATTTT.